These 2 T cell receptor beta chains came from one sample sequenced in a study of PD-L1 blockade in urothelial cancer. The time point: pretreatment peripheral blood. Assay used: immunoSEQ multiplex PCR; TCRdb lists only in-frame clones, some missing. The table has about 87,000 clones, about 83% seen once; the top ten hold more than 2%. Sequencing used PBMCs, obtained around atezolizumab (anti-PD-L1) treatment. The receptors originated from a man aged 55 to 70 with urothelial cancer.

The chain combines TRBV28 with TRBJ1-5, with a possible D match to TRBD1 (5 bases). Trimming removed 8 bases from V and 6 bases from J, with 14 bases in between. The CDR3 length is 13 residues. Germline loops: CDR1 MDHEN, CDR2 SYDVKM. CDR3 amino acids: CASQGESRQPQHF. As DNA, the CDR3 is TGTGCCAGCCAAGGGGAATCGCGTCAGCCCCAGCATTTT.

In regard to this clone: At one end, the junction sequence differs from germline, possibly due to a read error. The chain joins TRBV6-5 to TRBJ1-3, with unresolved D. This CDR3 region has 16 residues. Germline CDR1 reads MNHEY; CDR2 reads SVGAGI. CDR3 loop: CASSYSTPYSGNTIYF. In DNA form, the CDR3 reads TGTGCCAGCAGCTACTCTACACCATACTCTGGAAACACCATATATTTT.